The clone carrying this T cell receptor beta chain has more than one count but fewer than ten. Its antigen is as yet unknown. These data belong to a study of T cells after yellow fever vaccination. Using its own MiXCR run on the 5' RACE reads, TCRdb lists one record per CDR3 protein. This table holds more than 300,000 distinct CDR3 sequences, over 8.5% found once. Findings and caveats of the study: Reappearing after the booster were most of the clones from primary vaccination (roughly 95% CD4, 85% to 90% CD8).

The clonotype comes from a man younger than 30 who received the YFV17D yellow fever vaccine. The input for sequencing was CD4+ T cells sorted from PBMCs, taken 45 days after the yellow fever booster vaccination.

CDR3 sequence: CASSYWEKLFF. In DNA, the CDR3 is TGTGCCAGCAGCTACTGGGAAAAACTGTTTTTT. The genes are TRBV5-5 and TRBJ1-4; D remains ambiguous. CDR1 is SGHKS and CDR2 is YYEKEE in the germline V gene (reference sequence). The CDR3 runs 11 residues. Trimming left V 3 bases short and J 8 bases short, with 5 bases between.